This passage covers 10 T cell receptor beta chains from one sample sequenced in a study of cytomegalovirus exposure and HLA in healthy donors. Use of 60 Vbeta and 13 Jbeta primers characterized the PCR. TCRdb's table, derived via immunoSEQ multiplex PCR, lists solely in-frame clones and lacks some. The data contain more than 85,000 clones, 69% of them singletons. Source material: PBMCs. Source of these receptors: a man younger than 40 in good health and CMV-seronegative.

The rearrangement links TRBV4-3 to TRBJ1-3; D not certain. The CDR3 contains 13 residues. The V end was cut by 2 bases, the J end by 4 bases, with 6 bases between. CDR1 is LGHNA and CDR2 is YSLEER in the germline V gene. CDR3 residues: CASSQSRGNTIYF. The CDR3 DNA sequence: TGCGCCAGCAGCCAAAGTCGGGGAAACACCATATATTTT.

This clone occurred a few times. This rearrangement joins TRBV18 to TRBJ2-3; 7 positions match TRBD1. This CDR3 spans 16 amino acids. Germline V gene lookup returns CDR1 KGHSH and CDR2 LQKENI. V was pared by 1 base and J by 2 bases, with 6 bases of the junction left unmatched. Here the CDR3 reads CASSPLAGGNTDTQYF. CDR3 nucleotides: TGTGCCAGCTCACCACTTGCAGGGGGTAACACAGATACGCAGTATTTT.

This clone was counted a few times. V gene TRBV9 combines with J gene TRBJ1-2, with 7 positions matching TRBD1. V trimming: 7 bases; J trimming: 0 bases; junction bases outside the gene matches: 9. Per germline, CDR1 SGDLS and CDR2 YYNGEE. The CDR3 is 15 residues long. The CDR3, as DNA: TGTGCCAGCCGAAACTACAGGGGATCTAACTATGGCTACACCTTC. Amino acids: CASRNYRGSNYGYTF.

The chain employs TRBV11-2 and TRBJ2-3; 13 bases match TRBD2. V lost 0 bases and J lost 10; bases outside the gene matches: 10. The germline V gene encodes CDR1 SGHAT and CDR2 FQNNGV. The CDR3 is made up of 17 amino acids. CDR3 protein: CASSLDAGTSGTSSQYF. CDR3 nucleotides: TGTGCCAGCAGCTTAGACGCCGGGACTAGCGGGACCTCATCGCAGTATTTT. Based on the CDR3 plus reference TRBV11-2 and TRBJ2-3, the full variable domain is EAGVAQSPRYKIIEKRQSVAFWCNPISGHATLYWYQQILGQGPKLLIQFQNNGVVDDSQLPKDRFSAERLKGVDSTLKIQPAKLEDSAVYLCASSLDAGTSGTSSQYFGPGTRLTVL.

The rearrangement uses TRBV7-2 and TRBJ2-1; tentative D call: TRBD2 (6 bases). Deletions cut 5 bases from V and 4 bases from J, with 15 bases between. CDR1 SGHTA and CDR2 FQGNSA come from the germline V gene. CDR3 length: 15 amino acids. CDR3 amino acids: CASSLFSGTYNEQFF. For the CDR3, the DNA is TGTGCCAGCAGCCTCTTTAGCGGAACTTACAATGAGCAGTTCTTC.

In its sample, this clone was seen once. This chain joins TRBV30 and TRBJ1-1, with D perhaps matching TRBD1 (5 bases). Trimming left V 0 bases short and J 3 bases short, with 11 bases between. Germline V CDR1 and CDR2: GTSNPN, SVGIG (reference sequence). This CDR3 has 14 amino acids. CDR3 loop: CAWSVGQHYTEAFF. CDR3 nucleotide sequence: TGTGCCTGGAGTGTGGGGCAGCACTACACTGAAGCTTTCTTT.

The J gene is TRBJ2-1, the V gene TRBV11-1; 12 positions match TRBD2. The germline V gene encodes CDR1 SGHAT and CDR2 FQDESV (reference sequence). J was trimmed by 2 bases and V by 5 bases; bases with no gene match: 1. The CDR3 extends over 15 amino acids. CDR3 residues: CASSRTSGAYNEQFF. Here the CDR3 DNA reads TGTGCCAGCAGCCGGACTAGCGGGGCCTACAATGAGCAGTTCTTC.

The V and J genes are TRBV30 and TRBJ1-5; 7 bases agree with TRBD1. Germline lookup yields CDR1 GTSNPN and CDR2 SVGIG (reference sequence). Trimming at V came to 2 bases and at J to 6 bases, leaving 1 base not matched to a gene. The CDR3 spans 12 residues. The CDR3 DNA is TGTGCCTGGAGTCAGGGGGTTCAGCCCCAGCATTTT. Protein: CAWSQGVQPQHF.

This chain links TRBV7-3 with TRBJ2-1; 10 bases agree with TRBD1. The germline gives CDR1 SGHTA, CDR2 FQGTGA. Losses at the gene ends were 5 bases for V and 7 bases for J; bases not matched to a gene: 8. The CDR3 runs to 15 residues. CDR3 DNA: TGTGCCAGCAGCCCGGACAGGGGGAGGTGGAATGAGCAGTTCTTC. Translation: CASSPDRGRWNEQFF.

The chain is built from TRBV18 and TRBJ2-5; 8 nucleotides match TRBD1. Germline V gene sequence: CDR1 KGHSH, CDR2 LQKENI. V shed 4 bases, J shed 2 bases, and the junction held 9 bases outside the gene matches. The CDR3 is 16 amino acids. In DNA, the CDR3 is TGTGCCAGCTCACGAAATAAACAGGGGGTTCAAGAGACCCAGTACTTC. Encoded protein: CASSRNKQGVQETQYF.